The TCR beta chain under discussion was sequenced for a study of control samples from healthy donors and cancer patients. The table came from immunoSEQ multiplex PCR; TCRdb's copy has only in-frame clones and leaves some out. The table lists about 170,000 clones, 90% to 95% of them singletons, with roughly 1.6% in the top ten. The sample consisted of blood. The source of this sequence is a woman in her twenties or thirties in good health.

DNA for the CDR3: TGTGCCAGCAGCCAAGAGGAGGTGGGGGCTGGAAACACCGGGGAGCTGTTTTTT. Translated: CASSQEEVGAGNTGELFF. The rearrangement links TRBV14 to TRBJ2-2; perhaps TRBD1 as D (6 bases). CDR1 is SGHDN, CDR2 FVKESK, per germline. The CDR3 contains 18 residues. V gave up 0 bases and J gave up 2 bases, with 16 bases separating them.